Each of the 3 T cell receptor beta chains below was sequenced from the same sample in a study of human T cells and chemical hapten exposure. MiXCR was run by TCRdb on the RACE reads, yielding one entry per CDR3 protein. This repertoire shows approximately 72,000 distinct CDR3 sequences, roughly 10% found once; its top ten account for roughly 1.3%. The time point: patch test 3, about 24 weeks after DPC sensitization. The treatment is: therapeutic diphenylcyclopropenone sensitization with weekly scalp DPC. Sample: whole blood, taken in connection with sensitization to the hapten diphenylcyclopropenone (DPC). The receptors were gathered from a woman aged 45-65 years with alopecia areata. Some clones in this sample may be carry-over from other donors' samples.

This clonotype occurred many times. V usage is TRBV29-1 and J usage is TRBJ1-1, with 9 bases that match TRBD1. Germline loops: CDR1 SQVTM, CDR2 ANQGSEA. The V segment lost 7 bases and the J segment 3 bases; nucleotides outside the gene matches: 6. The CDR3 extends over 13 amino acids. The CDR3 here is CSGSGQGDTEAFF. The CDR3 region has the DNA TGCAGCGGATCGGGACAGGGAGACACTGAAGCTTTCTTT.

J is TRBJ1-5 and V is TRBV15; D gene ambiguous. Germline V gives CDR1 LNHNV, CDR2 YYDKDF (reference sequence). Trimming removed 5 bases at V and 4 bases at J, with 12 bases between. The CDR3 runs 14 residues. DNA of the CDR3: TGTGCCACCAGCCGGACTCCCCGGAATCAGCCCCAGCATTTT. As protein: CATSRTPRNQPQHF.

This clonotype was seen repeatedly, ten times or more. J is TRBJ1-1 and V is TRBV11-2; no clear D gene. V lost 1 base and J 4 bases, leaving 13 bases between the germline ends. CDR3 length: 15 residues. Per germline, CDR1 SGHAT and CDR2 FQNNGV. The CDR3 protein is CASSLVLGWTTEAFF. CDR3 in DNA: TGTGCCAGCAGCTTAGTACTGGGGTGGACCACTGAAGCTTTCTTT. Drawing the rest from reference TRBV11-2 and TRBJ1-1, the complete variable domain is EAGVAQSPRYKIIEKRQSVAFWCNPISGHATLYWYQQILGQGPKLLIQFQNNGVVDDSQLPKDRFSAERLKGVDSTLKIQPAKLEDSAVYLCASSLVLGWTTEAFFGQGTRLTVV.